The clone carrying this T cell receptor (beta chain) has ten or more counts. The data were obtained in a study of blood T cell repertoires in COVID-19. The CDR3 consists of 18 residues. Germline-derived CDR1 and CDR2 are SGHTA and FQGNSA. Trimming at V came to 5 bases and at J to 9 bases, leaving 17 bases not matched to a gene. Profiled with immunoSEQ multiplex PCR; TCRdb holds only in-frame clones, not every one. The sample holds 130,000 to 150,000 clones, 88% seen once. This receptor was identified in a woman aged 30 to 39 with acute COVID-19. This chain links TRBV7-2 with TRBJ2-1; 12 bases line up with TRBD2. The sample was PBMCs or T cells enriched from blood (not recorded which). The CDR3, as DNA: TGTGCCAGCAGCCCCTCACTAGCGGGAGGCCTGGGAGGGGGTGAGCAGTTCTTC. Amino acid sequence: CASSPSLAGGLGGGEQFF. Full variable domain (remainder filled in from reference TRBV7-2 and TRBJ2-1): GAGVSQSPSNKVTEKGKDVELRCDPISGHTALYWYRQSLGQGLEFLIYFQGNSAPDKSGLPSDRFSAERTGGSVSTLTIQRTQQEDSAVYLCASSPSLAGGLGGGEQFFGPGTRLTVL.